This paragraph reports one TCR beta chain. Sequencing was performed with immunoSEQ multiplex PCR; in TCRdb, only in-frame clones are kept and a portion is missing. This repertoire shows more than 95,000 clones, approximately 89% found once; its top ten account for approximately 18%. This record comes from a study of T cell responses to AZD1222 COVID-19 vaccine. Trimming took 6 bases from V and 0 from J, leaving 15 bases between them. The CDR3 consists of 15 residues. Looked up from germline, CDR1 is MNHEY and CDR2 is SVGAGI. The sample here was peripheral blood, taken on day 0 of AZD1222 vaccination. The chain joins TRBV6-5 to TRBJ2-7, with D perhaps assigned TRBD1 or TRBD2 (6 bases each). This receptor was taken from an adult in good health. CDR3 DNA: TGTGCCAGCAGGGAGGGACACCACCTCTCCTACGAGCAGTACTTC. This codes for CASREGHHLSYEQYF.